This passage covers 18 T cell receptor beta chains from one sample sequenced in a study of T-cell memory formation after mild COVID-19. TCRdb re-analysed the 5' RACE reads in MiXCR, keeping a single row per CDR3 protein. This table holds a few hundred thousand distinct CDR3 sequences, roughly a tenth found once. The material sequenced was PBMCs or a T cell subset sorted from them (not recorded which). These receptors were obtained from a man aged 18 to 29 who had mild COVID-19 (a few samples of this study predate the infection). Cell type and time point are not known.

The V and J genes are TRBV4-3 and TRBJ2-3, with unresolved D. CDR3 length: 14 residues. From germline, CDR1 is LGHNA and CDR2 YSLEER. Trimming removed 3 bases at V and 1 base at J, with 8 bases between. The chain's CDR3 is CASSHGQGTDTQYF. The CDR3 bases are TGCGCCAGCAGCCACGGGCAGGGCACAGATACGCAGTATTTT.

The table lists this clonotype with a few counts. The chain has TRBV28 and TRBJ1-2; 11 bases match TRBD1. The CDR3 has 18 amino acids. Unmatched junction bases numbered 13, after V lost 4 bases and J lost 3 bases. Germline CDR1 and CDR2: MDHEN and SYDVKM. The CDR3 DNA is TGTGCCAGCAGTTCGCCCTACTCTCGGACAGGGGGCGACTATGGCTACACCTTC. Translating gives CASSSPYSRTGGDYGYTF.

This clonotype was seen a handful of times. The chain recombines TRBV5-1 with TRBJ1-4; D is undetermined. CDR3 length equals 15 residues. V lost 0 bases and J 4 bases, leaving 10 bases between the germline ends. Looked up from germline, CDR1 is SGHRS and CDR2 is YFSETQ. The CDR3, as DNA: TGCGCCAGCAGCTTGGGACGCCTGGGTAATGAAAAACTGTTTTTT. It codes for CASSLGRLGNEKLFF. The full variable domain, completed using reference TRBV5-1 and TRBJ1-4, is KAGVTQTPRYLIKTRGQQVTLSCSPISGHRSVSWYQQTPGQGLQFLFEYFSETQRNKGNFPGRFSGRQFSNSRSEMNVSTLELGDSALYLCASSLGRLGNEKLFFGSGTQLSVL.

This clonotype was seen more than once but under ten times. V and J are TRBV4-1 and TRBJ2-3; TRBD2 agrees at 9 bases. J gave up 4 bases and V 4 bases, and 6 bases lay outside the gene matches. CDR3 size: 15 residues. Germline CDR1 and CDR2: MGHRA and YSYEKL. This chain's CDR3 is CASSLISGGPDTQYF. For the CDR3, the DNA is TGCGCCAGCAGCCTTATTAGCGGGGGCCCAGATACGCAGTATTTT.

The rearrangement uses TRBV19 and TRBJ1-5; D gene ambiguous. Between the trimmed V and J ends, which lost 2 bases and 0 bases, there was a span of 8 bases. CDR3 size: 15 residues. The V gene's germline CDR1 is LNHDA and CDR2 SQIVND (reference sequence). DNA for the CDR3: TGTGCCAGTAGTATAACAGCGCATAGCAATCAGCCCCAGCATTTT. The encoded protein is CASSITAHSNQPQHF.

The sample holds a few counts of this clonotype. This chain links TRBV11-2 with TRBJ1-1; 7 nucleotides agree with TRBD1. CDR1 SGHAT and CDR2 FQNNGV come from the germline V gene. The CDR3 consists of 14 residues. The V gene end was trimmed by 1 base and the J gene end by 5 bases; junction bases not matched to a gene: 4. The chain's CDR3 is CASSLGRQGTEAFF. Written as DNA, the CDR3 is TGTGCCAGCAGCTTAGGGCGACAGGGTACTGAAGCTTTCTTT.

The chain combines TRBV25-1 with TRBJ2-2, with TRBD2 identical over 8 bases. Losses at the gene ends were 1 base for V and 4 bases for J; bases not matched to a gene: 5. This CDR3 spans 16 amino acids. The V gene's germline CDR1 is MGHDK and CDR2 SYGVNS. In DNA form, the CDR3 reads TGTGCCAGCAGTGAATCGGGGGGGATGGGCACCGGGGAGCTGTTTTTT. Its protein product is CASSESGGMGTGELFF. The full variable domain, its missing parts supplied by reference TRBV25-1 and TRBJ2-2, is EADIYQTPRYLVIGTGKKITLECSQTMGHDKMYWYQQDPGMELHLIHYSYGVNSTEKGDLSSESTVSRIRTEHFPLTLESARPSHTSQYLCASSESGGMGTGELFFGEGSRLTVL.

This clonotype was counted between two and nine times. The chain recombines TRBV18 with TRBJ2-2; 8 bases map to TRBD1. Per the germline V gene, CDR1 is KGHSH and CDR2 is LQKENI. V gave up 3 bases and J gave up 5 bases; unmatched junction bases: 5. CDR3 length equals 15 residues. The CDR3 coding sequence is TGTGCCAGCTCACCTCTGCAGGGGGCAACCGGGGAGCTGTTTTTT. It yields the protein CASSPLQGATGELFF.

In nucleotides, the CDR3 is TGCGCCAGCAGCCTCAGGGGCTTGGGGACTGAAGCTTTCTTT. Its protein product is CASSLRGLGTEAFF. The gene calls are TRBV5-1 and TRBJ1-1, with D perhaps TRBD1 (6 bases). The V end was cut by 4 bases, the J end by 5 bases, with 15 bases between. CDR1 SGHRS and CDR2 YFSETQ come from the germline V gene. The CDR3 is made up of 14 amino acids.

This clonotype was counted only a few times. Germline and junction disagree at one end, which may indicate a read error. The chain couples TRBV5-8 to TRBJ2-1; D is uncertain. This CDR3 region has 9 residues. CDR1 and CDR2 from the germline V gene are SGHTS and YDEGEE. The CDR3 DNA sequence: TGTGCCAGCAGCTTGTTCGAGGCGTTC. This translates into CASSLFEAF.

This clonotype was observed at least ten times. The chain recombines TRBV3-1 with TRBJ2-5; D gene uncertain. CDR3 length: 14 residues. V lost 0 bases to trimming and J lost 4 bases, with 9 bases between them. Germline V gene data show CDR1 as LGHDT and CDR2 as YNNKEL (reference sequence). The CDR3 loop reads CASSQDPGRETQYF. For the CDR3, the DNA is TGTGCCAGCAGCCAAGACCCGGGCCGAGAGACCCAGTACTTC.

The rearrangement links TRBV27 to TRBJ1-4; TRBD1 agrees at 7 bases. V lost 6 bases to trimming and J lost 4 bases; unmatched junction nucleotides: 2. Germline CDR1 is MNHEY and CDR2 is SMNVEV (reference sequence). The length of the CDR3 is 13 residues. This chain's CDR3 is CASRGDSNEKLFF. CDR3 nucleotides: TGTGCCAGCAGAGGGGACAGTAATGAAAAACTGTTTTTT. The whole variable domain, filled in from reference TRBV27 and TRBJ1-4, reads EAQVTQNPRYLITVTGKKLTVTCSQNMNHEYMSWYRQDPGLGLRQIYYSMNVEVTDKGDVPEGYKVSRKEKRNFPLILESPSPNQTSLYFCASRGDSNEKLFFGSGTQLSVL.

The chain links TRBV6-2 or TRBV6-3 to TRBJ2-3; maybe TRBD2 (6 bases). Per the germline V gene, CDR1 is MNHEY and CDR2 is SVGEGT. The CDR3 has 16 residues. Trimming stripped 6 bases from V and 5 bases from J, with 21 bases between. The CDR3 here is CASSPLPSGFIDTQYF. CDR3 coding DNA: TGTGCCAGCAGCCCACTACCGAGCGGGTTTATAGATACGCAGTATTTT.

This clonotype was seen more than once but under ten times. Written as DNA, the CDR3 is TGCAGCGTTGAAGTCAGAGGGCTGAATGAAAAACTGTTTTTT. It codes for CSVEVRGLNEKLFF. V is TRBV29-1 and J is TRBJ1-4; D ambiguous. Trimming removed 1 base at V and 5 bases at J, with 11 bases between. This CDR3 region has 14 residues. Germline assignment: CDR1 SQVTM and CDR2 ANQGSEA.

This chain joins TRBV10-3 and TRBJ2-7, with D tentatively TRBD1 or TRBD2 (6 bases each). The CDR3 runs 13 residues. Trimming pared 6 bases from V and 3 bases from J, leaving 12 bases between. The germline gives CDR1 ENHRY, CDR2 SYGVKD. CDR3 nucleotides: TGTGCCATCAGACGGGGGCCGATCTACGAGCAGTACTTC. Amino acids: CAIRRGPIYEQYF.

V gene TRBV20-1 combines with J gene TRBJ2-5; D ambiguous. Germline assignment: CDR1 DFQATT and CDR2 SNEGSKA (reference sequence). V was shortened by 5 bases and J by 5 bases, with 12 bases between the two germline ends. The length of the CDR3 is 12 residues. The DNA for the CDR3 is TGCAGTGCTCCGGGCGCTACGGAGACCCAGTACTTC. Amino acid sequence: CSAPGATETQYF.

This CDR3 reads CASSLGVGDTEAFF. CDR3 DNA: TGCGCCAGCAGCTTGGGGGTCGGGGACACTGAAGCTTTCTTT. V usage is TRBV5-1 and J usage is TRBJ1-1; D ambiguous. The germline CDR1 and CDR2 sequences are SGHRS and YFSETQ. V was cut by 0 bases and J by 3 bases, with 9 bases left in between. The CDR3 totals 14 residues.

The chain has TRBV21-1 and TRBJ1-2; the DNA was not used to check the table's D call, TRBD1. TRBV21-1 is described as a pseudogene. The CDR3 sequence is 16 residues long. The CDR3 DNA is TGTGCCAGCAGGACCGAGGGGAAAGGACCCACTGTAGGCTACACCTTC. Its protein is CASRTEGKGPTVGYTF.